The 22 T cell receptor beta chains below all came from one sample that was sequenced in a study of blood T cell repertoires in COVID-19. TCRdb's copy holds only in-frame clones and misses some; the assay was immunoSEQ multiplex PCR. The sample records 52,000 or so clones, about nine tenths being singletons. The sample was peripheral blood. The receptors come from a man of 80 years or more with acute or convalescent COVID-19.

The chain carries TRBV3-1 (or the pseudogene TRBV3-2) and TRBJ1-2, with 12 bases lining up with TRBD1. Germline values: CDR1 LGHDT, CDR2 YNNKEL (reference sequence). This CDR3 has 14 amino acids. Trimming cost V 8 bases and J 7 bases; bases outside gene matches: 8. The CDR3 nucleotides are TGTGCCAGCGTACCGGGACAGGGGGCGGGTGGCTACACCTTC. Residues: CASVPGQGAGGYTF.

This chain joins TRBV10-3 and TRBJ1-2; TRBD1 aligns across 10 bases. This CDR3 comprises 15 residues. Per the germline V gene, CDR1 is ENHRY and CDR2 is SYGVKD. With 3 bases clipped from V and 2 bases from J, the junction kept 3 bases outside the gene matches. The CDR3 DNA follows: TGTGCCATCAGTGATAGGGACAGGGGCAACTATGGCTACACCTTC. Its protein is CAISDRDRGNYGYTF.

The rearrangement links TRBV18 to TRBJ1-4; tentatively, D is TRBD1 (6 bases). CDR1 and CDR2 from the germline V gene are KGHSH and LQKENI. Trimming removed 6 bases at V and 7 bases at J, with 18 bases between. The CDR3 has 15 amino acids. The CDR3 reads CASSRSRGEVEKLFF. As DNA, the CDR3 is TGTGCCAGCTCTCGCTCCAGGGGAGAGGTTGAAAAACTGTTTTTT.

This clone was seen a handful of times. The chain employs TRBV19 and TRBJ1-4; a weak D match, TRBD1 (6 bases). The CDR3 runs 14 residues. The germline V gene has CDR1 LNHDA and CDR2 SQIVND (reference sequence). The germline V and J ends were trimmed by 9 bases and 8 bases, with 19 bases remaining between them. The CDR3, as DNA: TGTGCCAGCACCCCGGGGGGGCTAGGGGAAAAACTGTTTTTT. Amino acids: CASTPGGLGEKLFF.

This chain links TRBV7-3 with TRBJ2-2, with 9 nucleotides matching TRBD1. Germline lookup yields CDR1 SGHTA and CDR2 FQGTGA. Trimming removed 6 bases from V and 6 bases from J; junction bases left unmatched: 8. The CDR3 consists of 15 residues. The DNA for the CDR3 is TGTGCCAGCAGACAAAAAAGGACAGGGGCCGGGGAGCTGTTTTTT. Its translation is CASRQKRTGAGELFF.

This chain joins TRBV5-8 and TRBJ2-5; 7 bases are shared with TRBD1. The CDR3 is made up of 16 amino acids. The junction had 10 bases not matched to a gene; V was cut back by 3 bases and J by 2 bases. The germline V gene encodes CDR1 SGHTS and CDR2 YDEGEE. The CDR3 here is CASSWGSSGQQETQYF. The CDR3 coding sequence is TGTGCCAGCAGCTGGGGGTCGTCGGGACAGCAAGAGACCCAGTACTTC.

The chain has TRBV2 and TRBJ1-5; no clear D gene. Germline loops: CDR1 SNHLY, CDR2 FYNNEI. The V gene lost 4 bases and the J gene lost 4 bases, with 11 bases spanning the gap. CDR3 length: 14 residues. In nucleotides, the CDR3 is TGTGCCAGCAGTGCAAGGCGCGGGAATCAGCCCCAGCATTTT. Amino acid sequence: CASSARRGNQPQHF. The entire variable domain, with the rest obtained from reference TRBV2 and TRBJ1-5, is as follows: EPEVTQTPSHQVTQMGQEVILRCVPISNHLYFYWYRQILGQKVEFLVSFYNNEISEKSEIFDDQFSVERPDGSNFTLKIRSTKLEDSAMYFCASSARRGNQPQHFGDGTRLSIL.

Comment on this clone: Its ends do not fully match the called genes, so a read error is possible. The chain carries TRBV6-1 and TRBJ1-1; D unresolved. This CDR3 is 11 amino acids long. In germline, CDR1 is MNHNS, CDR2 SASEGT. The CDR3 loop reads CASSEGPAPGF. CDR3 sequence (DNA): TGTGCCAGCAGTGAAGGCCCTGCACCCGGCTTT.

The CDR3 sequence: CASRLGQNYEQYF. In nucleotides, the CDR3 is TGTGCAAGTCGCTTAGGACAGAACTACGAGCAGTACTTC. The gene calls are TRBV12-2 and TRBJ2-7; the DNA was not compared with TRBD1, the D call given in the table. TRBV12-2 corresponds to a pseudogene. This CDR3 region has 13 residues.

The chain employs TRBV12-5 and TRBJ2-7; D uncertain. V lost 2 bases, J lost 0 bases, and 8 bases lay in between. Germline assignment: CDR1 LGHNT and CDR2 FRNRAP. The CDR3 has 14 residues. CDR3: CASGLKPSSYEQYF. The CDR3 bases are TGTGCTAGTGGTTTGAAGCCCTCCTCCTACGAGCAGTACTTC.

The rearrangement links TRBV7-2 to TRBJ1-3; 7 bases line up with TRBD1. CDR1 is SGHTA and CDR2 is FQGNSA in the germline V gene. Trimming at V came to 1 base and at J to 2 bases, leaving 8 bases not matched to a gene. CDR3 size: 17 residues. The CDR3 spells CASSLVTGDVAGNTIYF. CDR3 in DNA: TGTGCCAGCAGCTTAGTAACAGGGGACGTAGCTGGAAACACCATATATTTT.

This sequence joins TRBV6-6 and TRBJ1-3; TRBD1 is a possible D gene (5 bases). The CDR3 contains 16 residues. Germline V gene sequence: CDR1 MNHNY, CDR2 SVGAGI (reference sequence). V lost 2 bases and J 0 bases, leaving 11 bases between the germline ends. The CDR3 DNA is TGTGCCAGCAGTTACAAGACAGCAAACTCTGGAAACACCATATATTTT. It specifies CASSYKTANSGNTIYF.

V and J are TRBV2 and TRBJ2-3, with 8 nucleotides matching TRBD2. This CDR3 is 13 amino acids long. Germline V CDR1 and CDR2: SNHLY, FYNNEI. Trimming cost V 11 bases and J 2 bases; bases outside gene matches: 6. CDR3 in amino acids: CAEAGANTDTQYF. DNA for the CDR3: TGTGCCGAAGCGGGGGCCAACACAGATACGCAGTATTTT.

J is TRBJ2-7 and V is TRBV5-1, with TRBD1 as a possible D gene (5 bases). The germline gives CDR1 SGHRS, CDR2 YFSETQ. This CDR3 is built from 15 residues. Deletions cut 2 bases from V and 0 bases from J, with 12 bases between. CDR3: CASSFQGKASYEQYF. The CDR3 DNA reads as TGCGCCAGCAGCTTTCAGGGAAAGGCCTCCTACGAGCAGTACTTC.

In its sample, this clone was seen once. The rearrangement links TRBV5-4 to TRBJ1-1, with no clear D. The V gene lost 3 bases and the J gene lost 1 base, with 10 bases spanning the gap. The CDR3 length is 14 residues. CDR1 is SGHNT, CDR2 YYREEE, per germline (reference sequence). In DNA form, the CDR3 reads TGTGCCAGCAGCTCCACGAACACGAACACTGAAGCTTTCTTT. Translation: CASSSTNTNTEAFF.

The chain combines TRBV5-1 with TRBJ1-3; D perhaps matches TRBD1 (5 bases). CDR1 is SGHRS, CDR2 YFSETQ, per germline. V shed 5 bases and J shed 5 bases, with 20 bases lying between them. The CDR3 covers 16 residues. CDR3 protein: CASRDLGGGRRNTIYF. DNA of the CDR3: TGCGCCAGCAGAGACTTGGGCGGGGGTAGGCGAAACACCATATATTTT.

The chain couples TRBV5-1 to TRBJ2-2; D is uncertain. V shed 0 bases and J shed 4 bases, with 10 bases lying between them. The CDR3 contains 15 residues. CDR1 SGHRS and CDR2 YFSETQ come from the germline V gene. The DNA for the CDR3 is TGCGCCAGCAGCTTGGCCCCCCCCGTCACCGGGGAGCTGTTTTTT. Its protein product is CASSLAPPVTGELFF. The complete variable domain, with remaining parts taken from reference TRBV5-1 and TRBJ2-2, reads KAGVTQTPRYLIKTRGQQVTLSCSPISGHRSVSWYQQTPGQGLQFLFEYFSETQRNKGNFPGRFSGRQFSNSRSEMNVSTLELGDSALYLCASSLAPPVTGELFFGEGSRLTVL.

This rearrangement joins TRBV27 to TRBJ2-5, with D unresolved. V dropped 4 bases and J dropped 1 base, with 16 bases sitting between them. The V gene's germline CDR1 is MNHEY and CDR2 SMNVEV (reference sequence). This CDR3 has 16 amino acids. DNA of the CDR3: TGTGCCAGCAGTTACGCAGGATCTGGGTTCCAAGAGACCCAGTACTTC. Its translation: CASSYAGSGFQETQYF.

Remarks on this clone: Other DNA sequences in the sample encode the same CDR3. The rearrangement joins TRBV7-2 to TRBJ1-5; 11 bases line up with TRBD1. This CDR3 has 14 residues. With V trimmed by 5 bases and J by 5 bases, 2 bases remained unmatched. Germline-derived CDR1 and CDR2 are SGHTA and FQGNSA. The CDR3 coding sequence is TGTGCCAGCAGCAGGACAGGGGGCGATCAGCCCCAGCATTTT. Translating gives CASSRTGGDQPQHF. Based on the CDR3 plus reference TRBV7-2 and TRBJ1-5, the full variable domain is GAGVSQSPSNKVTEKGKDVELRCDPISGHTALYWYRQSLGQGLEFLIYFQGNSAPDKSGLPSDRFSAERTGGSVSTLTIQRTQQEDSAVYLCASSRTGGDQPQHFGDGTRLSIL.

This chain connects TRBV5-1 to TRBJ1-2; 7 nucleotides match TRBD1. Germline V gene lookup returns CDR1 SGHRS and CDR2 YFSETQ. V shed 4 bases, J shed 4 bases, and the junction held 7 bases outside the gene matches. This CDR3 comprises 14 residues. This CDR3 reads CASSTHRGSYGYTF. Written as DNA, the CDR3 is TGCGCCAGCAGCACCCACAGGGGTAGCTATGGCTACACCTTC.

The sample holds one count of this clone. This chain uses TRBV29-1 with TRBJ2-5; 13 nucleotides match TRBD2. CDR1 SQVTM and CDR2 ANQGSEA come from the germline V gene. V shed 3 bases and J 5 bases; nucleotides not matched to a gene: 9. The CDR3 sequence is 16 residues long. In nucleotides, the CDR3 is TGCAGCGTTGATTTGGGACAGGGACTAGCGGGGGAGACCCAGTACTTC. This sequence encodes CSVDLGQGLAGETQYF.

The CDR3 sequence: CASSYSGLAGKDTQYF. As DNA, the CDR3 is TGTGCCAGCAGTTACTCCGGACTAGCGGGTAAAGATACGCAGTATTTT. This rearrangement joins TRBV6-5 to TRBJ2-3; 11 bases agree with TRBD2. The CDR3 contains 16 residues. The germline gives CDR1 MNHEY, CDR2 SVGAGI. After removal of 0 bases from V and 5 bases from J, the junction contained 4 bases not matched to a gene.